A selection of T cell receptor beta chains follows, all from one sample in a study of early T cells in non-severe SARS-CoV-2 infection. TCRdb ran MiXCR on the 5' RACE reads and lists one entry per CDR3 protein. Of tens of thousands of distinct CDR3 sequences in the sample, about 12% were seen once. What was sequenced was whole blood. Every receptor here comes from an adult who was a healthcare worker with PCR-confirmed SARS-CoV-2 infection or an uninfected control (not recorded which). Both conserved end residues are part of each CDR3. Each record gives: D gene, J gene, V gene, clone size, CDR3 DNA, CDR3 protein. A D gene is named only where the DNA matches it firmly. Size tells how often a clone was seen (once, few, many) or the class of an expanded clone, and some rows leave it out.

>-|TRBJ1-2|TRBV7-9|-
TGTGCCAGCAGCTTCAAACCTAACGGATTCTCCTACTATGGCTACACCTTC
CASSFKPNGFSYYGYTF
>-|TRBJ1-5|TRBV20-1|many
TGCAGTGCTAGAGATGGGTCAACTAGCAATCAGCCCCAGCATTTT
CSARDGSTSNQPQHF
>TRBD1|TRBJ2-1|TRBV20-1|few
TGCAGTGCTAGATCGGGACAGGGGAGTGAGCAGTTCTTC
CSARSGQGSEQFF
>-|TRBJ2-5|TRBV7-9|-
TGTGCCAGCAGCTTCGGACTGGAAAAAGAGACCCAGTACTTC
CASSFGLEKETQYF
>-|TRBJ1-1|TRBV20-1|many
TGCAGTCTAAGTTCTGAAGCTTTCTTT
CSLSSEAFF
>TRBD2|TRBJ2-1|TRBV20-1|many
TGCAGTGCCACCCGTAGCGGGGGTGGATACAATGAGCAGTTCTTC
CSATRSGGGYNEQFF
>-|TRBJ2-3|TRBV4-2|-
TGTGCCAGCAGCCAAGATCCCGGAGGAGGGGATACGCAGTATTTT
CASSQDPGGGDTQYF
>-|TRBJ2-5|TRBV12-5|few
TGTGCTAGTGGTTTGGCCGGCTCCCAAGAGACCCAGTACTTC
CASGLAGSQETQYF
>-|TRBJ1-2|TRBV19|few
TGTGCCAGTAGAAGATCGGGGGAAGGCTATGGCTACACCTTC
CASRRSGEGYGYTF
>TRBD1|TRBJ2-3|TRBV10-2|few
TGCGCCAGCAGTCAGGGGGACAGACGACCAGATACGCAGTATTTT
CASSQGDRRPDTQYF
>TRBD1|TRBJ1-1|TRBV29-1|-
TGCAGCGACAGGGGGCCCTCAAACACTGAAGCTTTCTTT
CSDRGPSNTEAFF
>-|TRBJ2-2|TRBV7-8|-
TGTGCCAGCAGCCCCCACGGCCGATTGAACACCGGGGAGCTGTTTTTT
CASSPHGRLNTGELFF
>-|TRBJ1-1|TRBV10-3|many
TGTGCCATCAGTCAGGGGAACACTGAAGCTTTCTTT
CAISQGNTEAFF
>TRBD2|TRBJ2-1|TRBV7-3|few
TGTGCCAGCAGCCGTGGGGCTAGCGGGGGCATTGAGCAGTTCTTC
CASSRGASGGIEQFF
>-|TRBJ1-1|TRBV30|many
TGTGCCTCTCGTCTAAACACTGAAGCTTTCTTT
CASRLNTEAFF
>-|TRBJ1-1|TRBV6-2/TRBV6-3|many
TGTGCCAGCAGCAAGTTCGGGATGAACACTGAAGCTTTCTTT
CASSKFGMNTEAFF
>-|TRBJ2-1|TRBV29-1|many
TGCAGCGTTGAGACTTATGAGCAGTTCTTC
CSVETYEQFF
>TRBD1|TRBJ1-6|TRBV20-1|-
TGCAGTGCTAGACCTCCCGACAGGGGGCTATCACCCCTCCACTTT
CSARPPDRGLSPLHF
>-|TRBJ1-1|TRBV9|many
TGTGCCAGCAGCGTAGATCAGACTGAAGCTTTCTTT
CASSVDQTEAFF
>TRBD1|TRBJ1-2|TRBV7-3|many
TGTGCCAGCAGCTTAGGGGACAGCTATGGCTACACCTTC
CASSLGDSYGYTF
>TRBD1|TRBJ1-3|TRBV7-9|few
TGTGCCGGAGGGGGCAGCGCTGGAAACACCATATATTTT
CAGGGSAGNTIYF
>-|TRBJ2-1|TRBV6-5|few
TGTGCCAGCACCCCCGGGTTAGGGCCCTACAATGAGCAGTTCTTC
CASTPGLGPYNEQFF
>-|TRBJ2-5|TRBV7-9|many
TGTGCCAGCAGCCCAGGGGCCCACGAAAGGGAGACCCAGTACTTC
CASSPGAHERETQYF
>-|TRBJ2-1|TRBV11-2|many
TGTGCCAGCAGCCACTACCCCGACTCAGCGGGACAAGGAGGCTACAATGAGCAGTTCTTC
CASSHYPDSAGQGGYNEQFF
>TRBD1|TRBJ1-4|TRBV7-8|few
TGTGCCAGCAGCTTCGACAGGGAATCTGAAAAACTGTTTTTT
CASSFDRESEKLFF
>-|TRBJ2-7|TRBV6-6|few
TGTGCCAGCATGGACGATGGGTACGAGCAGTACTTC
CASMDDGYEQYF
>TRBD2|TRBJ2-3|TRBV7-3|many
TGTGCCAGCAGCCCGGTAGCGGGGGGGGTGGCAGATACGCAGTATTTT
CASSPVAGGVADTQYF
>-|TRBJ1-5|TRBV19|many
TGTGCCAGTAGTATGGCGGCGGAGTCCAATCAGCCCCAGCATTTT
CASSMAAESNQPQHF
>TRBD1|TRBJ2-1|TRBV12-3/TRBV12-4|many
TGTGCCAGCAGTTCGTCGGGACAGTTCAATGAGCAGTTCTTC
CASSSSGQFNEQFF
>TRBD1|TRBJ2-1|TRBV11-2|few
TGTGCCAGCAGCTTAGAAGACTTTAGGGGGCTTAGTGAGCAGTTCTTC
CASSLEDFRGLSEQFF
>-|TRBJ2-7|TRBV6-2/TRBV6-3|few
TGTGCCAGCAGTTACTCGGGGGACTACGAGCAGTACTTC
CASSYSGDYEQYF
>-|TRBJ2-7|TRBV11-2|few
TGTGCCAGCAGCTTTTTAGCGTCCTACGAGCAGTACTTC
CASSFLASYEQYF
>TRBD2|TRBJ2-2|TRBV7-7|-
TGTGCTAGCAGCTTACGATCGGGGGGAACCGGGGAGCTGTTTTTT
CASSLRSGGTGELFF
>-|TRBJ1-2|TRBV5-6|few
TGTGCCAGCAGCCACCACCCGGGGCTTCACCTCTATGGCTACACCTTC
CASSHHPGLHLYGYTF
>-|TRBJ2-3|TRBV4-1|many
TGCGCCAGCAGCCAATTACAGAGCACAGATACGCAGTATTTT
CASSQLQSTDTQYF
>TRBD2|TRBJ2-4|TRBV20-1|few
TGCAGTGCCTCGTTACTAGCGGGGGAAGACATTCAGTACTTC
CSASLLAGEDIQYF
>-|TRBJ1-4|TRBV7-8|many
TGTGCCAGCAGCTTGTATGGAGATGAAAAACTGTTTTTT
CASSLYGDEKLFF
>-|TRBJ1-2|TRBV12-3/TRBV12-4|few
TGTGCCAGCAGTCCAACCCCCTGGCGGGCGGTTGGCTACACCTTC
CASSPTPWRAVGYTF
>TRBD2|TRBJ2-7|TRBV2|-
TGTGCCAGCAGCCGGGGGGTCTCCTACGAGCAGTACTTC
CASSRGVSYEQYF
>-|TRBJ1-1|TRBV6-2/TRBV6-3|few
TGTGCCAGCACCCCCCAAACAGGTTTCGACACTGAAGCTTTCTTT
CASTPQTGFDTEAFF
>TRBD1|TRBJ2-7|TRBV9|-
TGTGCCAGCAGCCGGGGGGACAGGGCTTACGAGCAGTACTTC
CASSRGDRAYEQYF
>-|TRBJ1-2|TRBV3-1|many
TGTGCCAGCAGCCAATTGGGGCGCGGCTATGGCTACACCTTC
CASSQLGRGYGYTF
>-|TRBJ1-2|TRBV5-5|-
TGTGCCAGCAGCTTCCCCACAGGGCTACTCTATGGCTACACCTTC
CASSFPTGLLYGYTF
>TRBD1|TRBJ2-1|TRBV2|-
TGTGCCAGCCGGGACAGGGGTAATGAGCAGTTCTTC
CASRDRGNEQFF
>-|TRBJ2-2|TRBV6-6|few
TGTGCCAGCCACACCTCGAACACCGGGGAGCTGTTTTTT
CASHTSNTGELFF
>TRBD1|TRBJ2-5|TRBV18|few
TGTGCCAGCTCACCAAGTCATCTGACAGGGGAAGAGACCCAGTACTTC
CASSPSHLTGEETQYF
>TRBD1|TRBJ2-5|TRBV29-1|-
TGCAGCGCCAAGACAGGGGAAGAGACCCAGTACTTC
CSAKTGEETQYF
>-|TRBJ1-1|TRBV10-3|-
TGTGCCATCGTCCGGGTGTTAAACACTGAAGCTTTCTTT
CAIVRVLNTEAFF
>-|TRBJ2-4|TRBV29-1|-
TGCAGCGTTTGGGATGGGGACAAAAACATTCAGTACTTC
CSVWDGDKNIQYF
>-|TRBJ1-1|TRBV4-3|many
TGCGCCAGCAGCCAAGGCCAGGGTTTGAACACTGAAGCTTTCTTT
CASSQGQGLNTEAFF
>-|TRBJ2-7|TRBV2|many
TGTGCCAGCACCGGGGGGCTAGGCCGTTCTTACGAGCAGTACTTC
CASTGGLGRSYEQYF
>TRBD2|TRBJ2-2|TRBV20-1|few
TGCAGTGCTAGAGATCGACTAGCGGGGGTGCCCGGGGAGCTGTTTTTT
CSARDRLAGVPGELFF
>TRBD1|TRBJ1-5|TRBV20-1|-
TGCAGTGCTCGCACCGGGACAGGGCCCTATAGCAATCAGCCCCAGCATTTT
CSARTGTGPYSNQPQHF